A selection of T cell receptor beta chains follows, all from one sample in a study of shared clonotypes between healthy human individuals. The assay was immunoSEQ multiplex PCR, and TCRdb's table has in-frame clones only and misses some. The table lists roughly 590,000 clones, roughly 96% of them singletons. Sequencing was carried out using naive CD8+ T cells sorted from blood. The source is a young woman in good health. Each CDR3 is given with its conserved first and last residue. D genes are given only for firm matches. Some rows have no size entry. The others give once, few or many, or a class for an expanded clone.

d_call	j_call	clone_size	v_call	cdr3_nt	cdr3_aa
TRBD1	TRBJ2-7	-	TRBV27	TGTGCCAGCAGTTTACGGGGACAGGTCTACGAGCAGTACTTC	CASSLRGQVYEQYF
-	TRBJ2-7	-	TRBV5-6	TGTGCCAGCAGCCCCGGGGTCGGAATCGGGTCTAACGAGCAGTACTTC	CASSPGVGIGSNEQYF
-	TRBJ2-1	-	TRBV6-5	TGTGCCAGCAGTAAAACAGGGGAGCAGTTCTTC	CASSKTGEQFF
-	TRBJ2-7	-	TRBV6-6	TGTGCCAGCAGTAACAGCGAACCCCTACTCTACTACGAGCAGTACTTC	CASSNSEPLLYYEQYF
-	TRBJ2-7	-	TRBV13	TGTGCCAGCAGCTTAGGCAGGACGTACGAGCAGTACTTC	CASSLGRTYEQYF
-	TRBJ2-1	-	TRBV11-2	TGTGCCAGCAGCTCAATAGTGAATGAGCAGTTCTTC	CASSSIVNEQFF
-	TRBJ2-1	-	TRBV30	TGTGCCTGGAGTGGGGCAGGTGGAGAGCAGTTCTTC	CAWSGAGGEQFF
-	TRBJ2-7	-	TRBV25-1	TGTGCCAGCAAGTTGGGGGCACCCTCCTACGAGCAGTACTTC	CASKLGAPSYEQYF
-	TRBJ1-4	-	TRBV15	TGTGCCACCAGCAGACCACCACAGGGAAGGAGCTCAGGACTGTTTTTT	CATSRPPQGRSSGLFF
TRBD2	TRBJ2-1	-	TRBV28	TGTGCCAGCAGAAAAGGACGACTAGCTGTGGTTGAGCAGTTCTTC	CASRKGRLAVVEQFF
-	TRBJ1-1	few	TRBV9	TGTGCCAGCAGCGGCCAGGGAAACACTGAAGCTTTCTTT	CASSGQGNTEAFF
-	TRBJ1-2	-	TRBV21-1	TGTGCCAGCAGCAAAGCGATGACGGGGTATGAGGGCTACACCTTC	CASSKAMTGYEGYTF
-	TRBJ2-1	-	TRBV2	TGTGCCAGCAGTGAAGGGCTGGAGCGTAAGAATGAGCAGTTCTTC	CASSEGLERKNEQFF
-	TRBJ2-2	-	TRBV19	TGTGCCAGTAGTATAGTCAGGGTAGCCGGGGAGCTGTTTTTT	CASSIVRVAGELFF
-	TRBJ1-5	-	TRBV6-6	TGTGCCAGCAGAGAGGGAAGTAATCAGCCCCAGCATTTT	CASREGSNQPQHF
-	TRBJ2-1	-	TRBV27	TGTGCCAGCAGCCCACTAGGCAATGAGCAGTTCTTC	CASSPLGNEQFF
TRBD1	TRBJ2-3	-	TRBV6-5	TGTGCCAGCAGCTCCCGGGACAGGGGGACAGATACGCAGTATTTT	CASSSRDRGTDTQYF
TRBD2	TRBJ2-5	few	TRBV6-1	TGTGCCAGCAGTGAGAGCGGGAGCAGGGAGACCCAGTACTTC	CASSESGSRETQYF
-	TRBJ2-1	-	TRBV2	TGTGCCAGCAGTGAAGCGCGCGGACTACCTAATGAGCAGTTCTTC	CASSEARGLPNEQFF
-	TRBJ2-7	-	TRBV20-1	TGCAGTGCTAAGCTCGTCTACGAGCAGTACTTC	CSAKLVYEQYF
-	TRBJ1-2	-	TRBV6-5	TGTGCCAGCACGGGGGCAGGTCATGGTGGCTACACCTTC	CASTGAGHGGYTF
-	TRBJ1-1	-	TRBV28	TGTGCCAGCAGTCGGGACACCTGGAACACTGAAGCTTTCTTT	CASSRDTWNTEAFF
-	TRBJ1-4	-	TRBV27	TGTGCCAGCAGTTTATGGGCCCCCCCCGTGGGAGGGGGAATCGAAAAACTGTTTTTT	CASSLWAPPVGGGIEKLFF
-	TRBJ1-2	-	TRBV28	TGTGCCAGCAGTTTGACCCTACGGACGATGGACTATGGCTACACCTTC	CASSLTLRTMDYGYTF
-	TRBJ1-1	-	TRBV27	TGTGCCAGCAGATATGGGGGTAGGAACACTGAAGCTTTCTTT	CASRYGGRNTEAFF
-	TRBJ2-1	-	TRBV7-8	TGTGCCAGCAGCTTAGAACGGATCAATGAGCAGTTCTTC	CASSLERINEQFF
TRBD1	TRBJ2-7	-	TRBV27	TGTGCCAGCGTGGCAGGGGGCGAGCAGTACTTC	CASVAGGEQYF